This T cell receptor beta chain was documented in a study of blood T cells in healthy people across ages. Turning to the study itself: With template switching, about one barcoded beta molecule was captured per two T cells. Study results and caveats: More naive CD4+ cells and higher diversity marked long-lived donors relative to aged donors.

This clonotype was observed a handful of times. Its matching antigen is unknown. Each sample provided at least 5 micrograms of extracted total RNA. Using a J-beta primer mix together with a sample-barcoded 5' primer, a second PCR was run for about 6 to 11 cycles. A template-switch adaptor containing 12 random nucleotides labeled each cDNA molecule. TCRdb recomputed calls from the 5' RACE reads with MiXCR, one row per CDR3 protein. The data contain about 1,500,000 distinct CDR3 sequences, 28% of them singletons. The germline gives CDR1 SGHKS, CDR2 YYEKEE (reference sequence). CDR3 length equals 16 residues. Trimming removed 0 bases from V and 10 bases from J, with 23 bases in between.

Sequences were obtained from blood. The receptor comes from a woman in her twenties or thirties in good health. This chain uses TRBV5-5 with TRBJ2-7; tentatively, D is TRBD1 or TRBD2 (5 bases each). The CDR3 bases are TGTGCCAGCAGCTTGGCCGAGGGGACGGCGTATAAGTCCCAGTACTTC. It is translated as CASSLAEGTAYKSQYF.